The 26 T cell receptor beta chains reported below all come from one sample, sequenced in a study of blood T cells in healthy people across ages. It was with a sample-barcoded 5' primer and a J-beta primer mix that a second PCR of about 6 to 12 cycles was run. TCRdb redid the calling of the 5' RACE reads with MiXCR, one entry per CDR3 protein. Among approximately 690,000 distinct CDR3 sequences listed, roughly 58% were seen once. Sequences were obtained from blood. The source is a man in his fifties or sixties in good health.

The CDR3 loop is CSANTGTGAYNEQFF. For the CDR3, the DNA is TGCAGTGCGAACACCGGGACAGGGGCTTACAATGAGCAGTTCTTC. This rearrangement joins TRBV20-1 to TRBJ2-1, with 10 bases identical to TRBD1. CDR1 and CDR2 (germline): DFQATT, SNEGSKA (reference sequence). V lost 6 bases and J lost 4; bases outside the gene matches: 9. This CDR3 has 15 amino acids.

The chain carries TRBV5-4 and TRBJ2-1, with 9 bases aligning to TRBD2. The CDR3 totals 15 residues. Looked up from germline, CDR1 is SGHNT and CDR2 is YYREEE (reference sequence). V gave up 0 bases and J gave up 8 bases; unmatched junction bases: 6. CDR3 coding DNA: TGTGCCAGCAGCTTGGCGGCTAGCGGGGTCTATGAGCAGTTCTTC. This encodes CASSLAASGVYEQFF.

The rearrangement uses TRBV11-2 and TRBJ2-1, with D possibly matching TRBD1 (5 bases). The germline V and J ends were trimmed by 4 bases and 0 bases, with 16 bases remaining between them. This CDR3 has 17 amino acids. Germline V gene data show CDR1 as SGHAT and CDR2 as FQNNGV. The CDR3 loop reads CASSSLDLQGSYNEQFF. In DNA, the CDR3 is TGTGCCAGCAGCTCCCTGGACCTCCAGGGCTCCTACAATGAGCAGTTCTTC.

V is TRBV5-1 and J is TRBJ2-6, with 8 bases fitting TRBD1. The CDR3 has 16 amino acids. V shed 5 bases and J 2 bases; nucleotides not matched to a gene: 6. CDR1 is SGHRS and CDR2 is YFSETQ in the germline V gene. The CDR3 nucleotides read TGCGCCAGCAGACCCGGACAGGGCCCTGGGGCCAACGTCCTGACTTTC. Its translation: CASRPGQGPGANVLTF.

This clonotype was seen a few times. V is TRBV2 and J is TRBJ2-5, with D possibly being TRBD1 (6 bases). The CDR3 covers 13 residues. CDR1 is SNHLY and CDR2 is FYNNEI in the germline V gene. The V end was cut by 6 bases, the J end by 4 bases, with 12 bases between. The CDR3 reads CASRNSGAETQYF. The CDR3 region has the DNA TGTGCCAGCAGGAACTCAGGGGCAGAGACCCAGTACTTC.

V is TRBV2 and J is TRBJ1-4; tentative D call: TRBD1 (5 bases). CDR1 and CDR2 from the germline V gene are SNHLY and FYNNEI. CDR3 size: 15 residues. Deletions cut 3 bases from V and 5 bases from J, with 13 bases between. As DNA, the CDR3 is TGTGCCAGCAGTGAGGGGGTCCTTCCGAATGAAAAACTGTTTTTT. This sequence encodes CASSEGVLPNEKLFF. Together with reference TRBV2 and TRBJ1-4, the CDR3 gives the full variable domain: EPEVTQTPSHQVTQMGQEVILRCVPISNHLYFYWYRQILGQKVEFLVSFYNNEISEKSEIFDDQFSVERPDGSNFTLKIRSTKLEDSAMYFCASSEGVLPNEKLFFGSGTQLSVL.

The chain uses TRBV20-1 and TRBJ1-5; possibly TRBD1 for D (5 bases). CDR3 length: 15 amino acids. Germline V CDR1 and CDR2: DFQATT, SNEGSKA (reference sequence). The ends were cut back, 3 bases at V and 1 base at J, with 13 bases in the middle. This CDR3 reads CSASSGRRSNQPQHF. Here the CDR3 DNA reads TGCAGTGCTAGTTCGGGACGAAGGAGCAATCAGCCCCAGCATTTT.

Only a few counts were recorded for this clonotype. The V gene is TRBV29-1, the J gene TRBJ1-1, with TRBD1 identical over 9 bases. The germline CDR1 and CDR2 sequences are SQVTM and ANQGSEA. Germline trimming cut 6 bases from V and 1 base from J; bases unmatched to any gene: 9. The CDR3 contains 15 residues. The CDR3 reads CSVGDRATGNTEAFF. Here the CDR3 DNA reads TGCAGCGTCGGGGACAGGGCTACGGGGAACACTGAAGCTTTCTTT.

The chain joins TRBV20-1 to TRBJ2-5; 12 nucleotides line up with TRBD2. The CDR3 runs to 15 residues. Germline loops: CDR1 DFQATT, CDR2 SNEGSKA (reference sequence). The V gene end was trimmed by 5 bases and the J gene end by 4 bases; junction bases not matched to a gene: 8. The CDR3 bases are TGCAGTGCTCCCCGACTAGCGGGGGAGGGAGAGACCCAGTACTTC. Its protein product is CSAPRLAGEGETQYF.

This clonotype was detected once. The rearrangement joins TRBV4-1 to TRBJ2-7; maybe TRBD1 (5 bases). Germline loops: CDR1 MGHRA, CDR2 YSYEKL. The CDR3 loop spans 15 amino acids. V was trimmed by 2 bases and J by 2 bases, leaving 13 bases between them. The CDR3 nucleotides are TGCGCCAGCAGCCAACCGACAGTGTGCCCCTACGAGCAGTACTTC. Protein sequence: CASSQPTVCPYEQYF.

This clonotype was detected once. The chain's CDR3 is CASSFRQGLETQYF. CDR3 in DNA: TGTGCCAGCAGCTTTCGACAGGGTTTAGAGACCCAGTACTTC. The chain carries TRBV7-2 and TRBJ2-7, with 7 bases fitting TRBD1. The J call may be mistaken, given a closer DNA end match to TRBJ2-5. The CDR3 is 14 amino acids. CDR1 and CDR2 (germline): SGHTA, FQGNSA.

V and J are TRBV2 and TRBJ1-1; D not certain. This CDR3 is 15 amino acids long. The V gene lost 2 bases and the J gene lost 4 bases, with 14 bases spanning the gap. The germline V gene encodes CDR1 SNHLY and CDR2 FYNNEI. CDR3 sequence (DNA): TGTGCCAGCAGTGAAACTTGGGTTTGGGGCACTGAAGCTTTCTTT. This sequence encodes CASSETWVWGTEAFF.

The rearrangement uses TRBV2 and TRBJ2-1; no clear D. V lost 1 base and J lost 10, with 11 bases in between. This CDR3 is 13 amino acids long. Germline V gives CDR1 SNHLY, CDR2 FYNNEI. DNA for the CDR3: TGTGCCAGCAGTGAAGGTTTATGGGTAGAGCAGTTCTTC. This sequence encodes CASSEGLWVEQFF. Using reference TRBV2 and TRBJ2-1 for the parts outside the CDR3, the full variable domain is EPEVTQTPSHQVTQMGQEVILRCVPISNHLYFYWYRQILGQKVEFLVSFYNNEISEKSEIFDDQFSVERPDGSNFTLKIRSTKLEDSAMYFCASSEGLWVEQFFGPGTRLTVL.

This clonotype appeared a single time. J is TRBJ2-2 and V is TRBV27; D ambiguous. CDR3 size: 14 residues. The germline V and J ends were trimmed by 0 bases and 1 base, with 3 bases remaining between them. Germline-derived CDR1 and CDR2 are MNHEY and SMNVEV (reference sequence). CDR3 DNA sequence: TGTGCCAGCAGTTTATCATGGAACACCGGGGAGCTGTTTTTT. This encodes CASSLSWNTGELFF.

The chain joins TRBV10-3 to TRBJ2-3; 8 positions agree with TRBD2. Germline V lookup: CDR1 ENHRY, CDR2 SYGVKD. CDR3 size: 14 residues. Trimming at V came to 4 bases and at J to 4 bases, leaving 4 bases not matched to a gene. Here the CDR3 reads CAISVGGAPDTQYF. The DNA of the CDR3 is TGTGCCATCAGTGTCGGGGGGGCACCAGATACGCAGTATTTT.

V gene TRBV10-3 combines with J gene TRBJ2-7; a possible D gene is TRBD2 (5 bases). Germline V gene sequence: CDR1 ENHRY, CDR2 SYGVKD. CDR3 length: 15 residues. The V gene lost 4 bases and the J gene lost 0 bases, with 13 bases spanning the gap. CDR3 DNA: TGTGCCATCAGTGGGGGAGAGCTAAGCTCCTACGAGCAGTACTTC. It codes for CAISGGELSSYEQYF.

In its sample, this clonotype was seen a few times. This rearrangement joins TRBV28 to TRBJ2-6; D gene ambiguous. Trimming left V 7 bases short and J 0 bases short, with 4 bases between. The CDR3 totals 13 residues. Per germline, CDR1 MDHEN and CDR2 SYDVKM. The CDR3 spells CASTISGANVLTF. DNA of the CDR3: TGTGCCAGCACTATCTCTGGGGCCAACGTCCTGACTTTC.

This clonotype appeared a few times. The rearrangement links TRBV12-3 or TRBV12-4 to TRBJ2-7; 7 bases fit TRBD1. The CDR3 sequence is 13 residues long. Trimming cost V 6 bases and J 2 bases; bases outside gene matches: 4. CDR3 nucleotides: TGTGCCAGCAGCATAGGACAGGCCTACGAGCAGTACTTC. Translated: CASSIGQAYEQYF.

The chain couples TRBV6-1 to TRBJ2-7; D ambiguous. Germline V gives CDR1 MNHNS, CDR2 SASEGT. The V end was cut by 3 bases, the J end by 7 bases, with 13 bases between. The CDR3 is made up of 13 amino acids. CDR3 DNA sequence: TGTGCCAGCAGTGACGTAGGCGTCTGGGAGCAGTACTTC. As protein: CASSDVGVWEQYF.

This clonotype was recorded a few times. The chain employs TRBV6-6 and TRBJ1-2, with unresolved D. V was cut by 6 bases and J by 6 bases, with 14 bases left in between. CDR3 size: 13 residues. Germline CDR1 and CDR2: MNHNY and SVGAGI (reference sequence). As DNA, the CDR3 is TGTGCCAGCAGGGGAGTAGCTGGGGATGGCTACACCTTC. The encoded protein is CASRGVAGDGYTF.

This rearrangement joins TRBV11-2 to TRBJ2-7; D is perhaps TRBD1 or TRBD2 (6 bases each). The CDR3 loop spans 13 amino acids. V shed 4 bases and J shed 7 bases, with 14 bases lying between them. Germline V gene lookup returns CDR1 SGHAT and CDR2 FQNNGV. CDR3 nucleotide sequence: TGTGCCAGCAGCTGGGTAGGGGGGTGGGAGCAGTACTTC. Translated: CASSWVGGWEQYF.

This chain uses TRBV6-2 or TRBV6-3 with TRBJ1-2, with TRBD1 matching 7 bases. Germline V gene data show CDR1 as MNHEY and CDR2 as SVGEGT. This CDR3 comprises 15 residues. The ends lost 6 bases at V and 4 bases at J; junction bases unmatched: 11. CDR3 bases: TGTGCCAGCAGAAACGGACAGGAAGGTTTCTATGGCTACACCTTC. Protein product: CASRNGQEGFYGYTF.

The J gene is TRBJ2-3, the V gene TRBV4-1; TRBD1 is a possible D gene (6 bases). Germline V gene data show CDR1 as MGHRA and CDR2 as YSYEKL. V lost 0 bases and J lost 3, with 16 bases in between. This CDR3 contains 17 residues. The CDR3 coding sequence is TGCGCCAGCAGCCAAGATCTGAGGTCAGGGGATACAGATACGCAGTATTTT. It specifies CASSQDLRSGDTDTQYF.

The rearrangement joins TRBV4-1 to TRBJ2-1, with TRBD1 matching 8 bases. Germline V gene data show CDR1 as MGHRA and CDR2 as YSYEKL. CDR3 length: 15 residues. V lost 0 bases and J lost 10; bases outside the gene matches: 8. The CDR3 region has the DNA TGCGCCAGCAGCCAAGAGTGGGACAGGCCACGGGAGCAGTTCTTC. This encodes CASSQEWDRPREQFF.

This chain links TRBV13 with TRBJ2-3, with D perhaps matching TRBD1 or TRBD2 (6 bases each). The CDR3 covers 15 residues. The V and J ends lost 2 bases and 1 base respectively, with 10 bases between them. Germline V gene lookup returns CDR1 PRHDT and CDR2 FYEKMQ (reference sequence). The DNA of the CDR3 is TGTGCCAGCAGCTTATTCGGGGGCGGCACAGATACGCAGTATTTT. Amino acids: CASSLFGGGTDTQYF.

The gene calls are TRBV7-2 and TRBJ1-5; D might be TRBD1 (6 bases). The length of the CDR3 is 15 residues. Germline V gene data show CDR1 as SGHTA and CDR2 as FQGNSA. Between the trimmed V and J ends, which lost 5 bases and 5 bases, there was a span of 16 bases. Here the CDR3 DNA reads TGTGCCAGCAGCCTAGGGACAAGGGCGTATCAGCCCCAGCATTTT. Residues: CASSLGTRAYQPQHF.